This entry lists 19 T cell receptor beta chains sequenced from one sample in a study of T cell responses to AZD1222 COVID-19 vaccine. Some clones are missing from TCRdb's copy, which holds only in-frame ones; the method was immunoSEQ multiplex PCR. Among about 150,000 clones listed, 80% to 90% were seen once. The source was peripheral blood, collected on day 0 of AZD1222 vaccination. All receptors derive from an adult in good health.

The J gene is TRBJ2-5, the V gene TRBV5-4; perhaps D is TRBD1 or TRBD2 (6 bases each). This CDR3 contains 15 residues. Germline CDR1 and CDR2: SGHNT and YYREEE (reference sequence). The V and J ends lost 0 bases and 1 base respectively, with 10 bases between them. The CDR3, as DNA: TGTGCCAGCAGCTTGGATTGGGGGGCCCAAGAGACCCAGTACTTC. This codes for CASSLDWGAQETQYF.

This clone was seen a single time. J is TRBJ1-2 and V is TRBV10-1; D uncertain. Per the germline V gene, CDR1 is WNHNN and CDR2 is SYGVQD (reference sequence). The CDR3 has 10 residues. V lost 2 bases, J lost 7 bases, and 2 bases lay in between. CDR3 sequence (DNA): TGCGCCAGCAGTGAGGGTGGCTACACCTTC. It yields the protein CASSEGGYTF.

The chain carries TRBV6-2 or TRBV6-3 and TRBJ1-1; D gene uncertain. The CDR3 is made up of 15 amino acids. Germline V gene sequence: CDR1 MNHEY, CDR2 SVGEGT. V was trimmed by 6 bases and J by 1 base, leaving 15 bases between them. DNA of the CDR3: TGTGCCAGCAGCGACCCCGGCAGGACGAACACTGAAGCTTTCTTT. Translated, it gives CASSDPGRTNTEAFF.

V gene TRBV5-4 combines with J gene TRBJ2-1; 12 positions match TRBD2. Trimming cost V 1 base and J 8 bases; bases outside gene matches: 7. CDR3 length: 16 residues. Looked up from germline, CDR1 is SGHNT and CDR2 is YYREEE (reference sequence). The CDR3 protein is CASSLKTSGRPDEQFF. CDR3 nucleotide sequence: TGTGCCAGCAGCTTGAAGACTAGCGGGAGACCCGATGAGCAGTTCTTC.

The V and J genes are TRBV4-1 and TRBJ1-2; the D gene is possibly TRBD1 (6 bases). Trimming removed 1 base at V and 3 bases at J, with 12 bases between. CDR3 length equals 15 residues. Germline V gene sequence: CDR1 MGHRA, CDR2 YSYEKL. DNA of the CDR3: TGCGCCAGCAGCCAAGGAGGGGGTTGGGACTATGGCTACACCTTC. The encoded protein is CASSQGGGWDYGYTF.

The table lists this clone with a count of one. V and J are TRBV6-2 or TRBV6-3 and TRBJ1-3; a possible D gene is TRBD1 (6 bases). From germline, CDR1 is MNHEY and CDR2 SVGEGT. The length of the CDR3 is 16 residues. The V end lost 0 bases, the J end lost 2 bases, and 11 bases lay between the germline ends. CDR3 amino acids: CASSYSRGRAGNTIYF. The CDR3 DNA follows: TGTGCCAGCAGTTACTCCAGGGGACGCGCTGGAAACACCATATATTTT.

Written as DNA, the CDR3 is TGTGCCAGCAGCCCCCGCGGCAGGGCCATCTCCTACGAGCAGTACTTC. Translation: CASSPRGRAISYEQYF. V usage is TRBV6-6 and J usage is TRBJ2-7; a weak D match, TRBD1 (5 bases). Trimming removed 6 bases at V and 0 bases at J, with 18 bases between. Germline assignment: CDR1 MNHNY and CDR2 SVGAGI (reference sequence). The CDR3 is made up of 16 amino acids.

The chain recombines TRBV25-1 with TRBJ1-2; no reliable D call. The ends were cut back, 1 base at V and 6 bases at J, with 12 bases in the middle. The CDR3 totals 14 residues. Germline CDR1 and CDR2: MGHDK and SYGVNS. The CDR3 loop is CASSEFPGGHGYTF. Written as DNA, the CDR3 is TGTGCCAGCAGTGAATTCCCCGGAGGCCATGGCTACACCTTC.

The chain couples TRBV30 to TRBJ2-7, with D tentatively TRBD2 (5 bases). This CDR3 is built from 15 residues. V gave up 0 bases and J gave up 3 bases, with 15 bases separating them. The germline CDR1 and CDR2 sequences are GTSNPN and SVGIG (reference sequence). The CDR3, as DNA: TGTGCCTGGAGTGTACACCGGGGTAGAGGCTACGAGCAGTACTTC. Protein sequence: CAWSVHRGRGYEQYF.

V gene TRBV5-1 combines with J gene TRBJ1-5, with D uncertain. The V gene lost 2 bases and the J gene lost 5 bases, with 11 bases spanning the gap. The length of the CDR3 is 14 residues. In germline, CDR1 is SGHRS, CDR2 YFSETQ. The CDR3 DNA reads as TGCGCCAGCAGCTTACTTCCCAGCGATCAGCCCCAGCATTTT. It codes for CASSLLPSDQPQHF.

The V call is TRBV7-2, the J call TRBJ1-1; D unresolved. With 0 bases removed from V and 5 bases from J, the gap between germline ends came to 13 bases. The V gene's germline CDR1 is SGHTA and CDR2 FQGNSA. The length of the CDR3 is 15 residues. Here the CDR3 DNA reads TGTGCCAGCAGCTTAGCCACAACCACTGGGACTGAAGCTTTCTTT. This codes for CASSLATTTGTEAFF. The whole variable domain, remainder taken from reference TRBV7-2 and TRBJ1-1, is GAGVSQSPSNKVTEKGKDVELRCDPISGHTALYWYRQSLGQGLEFLIYFQGNSAPDKSGLPSDRFSAERTGGSVSTLTIQRTQQEDSAVYLCASSLATTTGTEAFFGQGTRLTVV.

For the CDR3, the DNA is TGTGCCAGCAGCCCGGGTTTTCGCCAAATATACAATGAGCAGTTCTTC. The encoded protein is CASSPGFRQIYNEQFF. The rearrangement uses TRBV6-2 or TRBV6-3 and TRBJ2-1; D uncertain. CDR3 size: 16 residues. Trimming took 6 bases from V and 4 from J, leaving 19 bases between them. The germline gives CDR1 MNHEY, CDR2 SVGEGT.

The J gene is TRBJ2-2, the V gene TRBV27, with TRBD2 identical over 14 bases. The J segment lost 6 bases and the V segment lost 6 bases, leaving 0 bases of the junction unmatched. From germline, CDR1 is MNHEY and CDR2 SMNVEV (reference sequence). The CDR3 spans 14 residues. For the CDR3, the DNA is TGTGCCAGCAGGACTAGCGGGAGGGCCGGGGAGCTGTTTTTT. Its protein is CASRTSGRAGELFF.

The count of this clone is one. The J gene is TRBJ2-2, the V gene TRBV5-1; possibly TRBD1 for D (5 bases). The CDR3 has 16 amino acids. Trimming left V 4 bases short and J 0 bases short, with 13 bases between. CDR1 is SGHRS, CDR2 YFSETQ, per germline. The CDR3 DNA reads as TGCGCCAGCAGCCGGACGCGACAGTCGAACACCGGGGAGCTGTTTTTT. Encoded protein: CASSRTRQSNTGELFF.

The chain links TRBV3-1 (or the pseudogene TRBV3-2) to TRBJ2-1; the match to TRBD2 covers 8 bases. J lost 0 bases, V lost 4 bases, and 11 bases had no gene match. This CDR3 spans 18 amino acids. The V gene's germline CDR1 is LGHDT and CDR2 YNNKEL (reference sequence). The chain's CDR3 is CASSPRFSGENSYNEQFF. The DNA of the CDR3 is TGTGCCAGCAGCCCCCGATTTAGCGGGGAGAACTCCTACAATGAGCAGTTCTTC.

The rearrangement joins TRBV5-4 to TRBJ2-7; TRBD1 matches at 8 bases. The germline gives CDR1 SGHNT, CDR2 YYREEE (reference sequence). The junction had 6 bases not matched to a gene; V was cut back by 2 bases and J by 2 bases. This CDR3 is built from 15 residues. CDR3 loop: CASSLSGTGAYEQYF. As DNA, the CDR3 is TGTGCCAGCAGCTTATCCGGGACAGGAGCCTACGAGCAGTACTTC.

The chain combines TRBV18 with TRBJ2-1; 9 bases align to TRBD1. The CDR3 is 15 residues long. Germline V CDR1 and CDR2: KGHSH, LQKENI. V shed 4 bases and J 2 bases; nucleotides not matched to a gene: 3. The CDR3 spells CASSLGTGPYNEQFF. The CDR3, as DNA: TGTGCCAGCTCACTCGGGACAGGGCCCTACAATGAGCAGTTCTTC.

The chain joins TRBV28 to TRBJ1-5; TRBD1 might be the D (5 bases). The CDR3 has 15 residues. The V gene lost 3 bases and the J gene lost 6 bases, with 15 bases spanning the gap. The germline V gene has CDR1 MDHEN and CDR2 SYDVKM. CDR3 in amino acids: CASSFFAGGGQPQHF. CDR3 coding DNA: TGTGCCAGCAGTTTCTTTGCCGGGGGAGGTCAGCCCCAGCATTTT. Full variable domain (rest looked up from reference TRBV28 and TRBJ1-5): DVKVTQSSRYLVKRTGEKVFLECVQDMDHENMFWYRQDPGLGLRLIYFSYDVKMKEKGDIPEGYSVSREKKERFSLILESASTNQTSMYLCASSFFAGGGQPQHFGDGTRLSIL.

J is TRBJ1-3 and V is TRBV28, with D perhaps matching TRBD1 (5 bases). The CDR3 consists of 15 residues. Germline assignment: CDR1 MDHEN and CDR2 SYDVKM. The V gene lost 8 bases and the J gene lost 3 bases, with 17 bases spanning the gap. The DNA for the CDR3 is TGTGCCAGCGGGTCTCAGGGTGCCGGTGGAAACACCATATATTTT. Its translation: CASGSQGAGGNTIYF.